The 21 T cell receptor beta chains presented below share a single source sample, sequenced in a study of blood T cell repertoires in COVID-19. Generated by immunoSEQ multiplex PCR, the TCRdb table keeps only in-frame clones and is missing some. The sample has about 150,000 clones, more than 85% seen once. Material for sequencing was peripheral blood. The source is a woman between 70 and 85 years old with acute or convalescent COVID-19.

The J gene is TRBJ1-6, the V gene TRBV6-2 or TRBV6-3, with 7 bases fitting TRBD1. V was clipped by 6 bases and J by 4 bases; unmatched bases: 3. The CDR3 consists of 14 residues. The germline V gene encodes CDR1 MNHEY and CDR2 SVGEGT. The CDR3 DNA is TGTGCCAGCAGCCCGGACAGGTATAATTCACCCCTCCACTTT. This translates into CASSPDRYNSPLHF.

This clone was seen once. The rearrangement links TRBV6-2 or TRBV6-3 to TRBJ2-3; the match to TRBD1 covers 9 bases. V shed 5 bases, J shed 6 bases, and the junction held 9 bases outside the gene matches. Germline CDR1 and CDR2: MNHEY and SVGEGT. This CDR3 contains 15 residues. CDR3: CASSGGQGLSDTQYF. DNA for the CDR3: TGTGCCAGCAGTGGGGGACAGGGACTATCGGATACGCAGTATTTT.

The chain couples TRBV6-5 to TRBJ1-1, with 7 bases identical to TRBD1. CDR1 is MNHEY, CDR2 SVGAGI, per germline. J was trimmed by 0 bases and V by 8 bases; bases with no gene match: 3. This CDR3 has 13 amino acids. CDR3 amino acids: CASSQGLNTEAFF. In DNA form, the CDR3 reads TGTGCCAGCTCACAGGGGCTGAACACTGAAGCTTTCTTT.

This chain joins TRBV27 and TRBJ1-6; 9 bases are a match to TRBD1. The V gene end was trimmed by 7 bases and the J gene end by 7 bases; junction bases not matched to a gene: 8. Germline lookup yields CDR1 MNHEY and CDR2 SMNVEV (reference sequence). The CDR3 extends over 15 amino acids. The CDR3 DNA reads TGTGCCAGCAAGGACCTCGGACAGGGGAATTCACCCCTCCACTTT. It codes for CASKDLGQGNSPLHF.

V gene TRBV19 combines with J gene TRBJ1-2; D possibly corresponds to TRBD1 (6 bases). Trimming removed 3 bases at V and 2 bases at J, with 16 bases between. CDR3 length equals 16 residues. Germline CDR1 is LNHDA and CDR2 is SQIVND (reference sequence). The CDR3 DNA reads TGTGCCAGTAGTATTCCCCGGGGGGCGCAGAACTATGGCTACACCTTC. It encodes CASSIPRGAQNYGYTF.

The rearrangement links TRBV5-4 to TRBJ2-5; D perhaps matches TRBD2 (5 bases). CDR3 length: 15 residues. CDR1 and CDR2 (germline): SGHNT, YYREEE (reference sequence). V was shortened by 3 bases and J by 1 base, with 13 bases between the two germline ends. The CDR3, as DNA: TGTGCCAGCAGCTCCCGGGGTCACTTCCAAGAGACCCAGTACTTC. Translating gives CASSSRGHFQETQYF.

The table lists this clone with a count of one. The CDR3 loop is CASSQDRQGAEGYTF. CDR3 nucleotides: TGCGCCAGCAGCCAAGATAGACAGGGGGCGGAAGGCTACACCTTC. The chain combines TRBV4-1 with TRBJ1-2; 10 bases line up with TRBD1. This CDR3 is 15 amino acids long. The V and J ends lost 0 bases and 8 bases, in that order; junction bases with no gene match: 6. Germline CDR1 and CDR2: MGHRA and YSYEKL.

The chain couples TRBV2 to TRBJ1-5; D is possibly TRBD1 (5 bases). Trimming removed 6 bases at V and 2 bases at J, with 17 bases between. The germline CDR1 and CDR2 sequences are SNHLY and FYNNEI. The CDR3 totals 16 residues. The CDR3 spells CASRGGLMLGNQPQHF. The CDR3 DNA is TGTGCCAGCAGGGGGGGTTTGATGCTAGGCAATCAGCCCCAGCATTTT.

V gene TRBV18 combines with J gene TRBJ2-3; weak D call: TRBD2 (5 bases). The CDR3 runs to 13 residues. Germline CDR1 reads KGHSH; CDR2 reads LQKENI. V lost 2 bases to trimming and J lost 4 bases, with 7 bases between them. Here the CDR3 reads CASSPSLADTQYF. Written as DNA, the CDR3 is TGTGCCAGCTCACCATCACTAGCAGATACGCAGTATTTT.

The genes are TRBV2 and TRBJ1-5, with 8 bases that match TRBD1. V shed 6 bases and J 0 bases; nucleotides not matched to a gene: 13. This CDR3 has 18 amino acids. Germline V gene sequence: CDR1 SNHLY, CDR2 FYNNEI. The DNA of the CDR3 is TGTGCCAGCAGGGGAGGGGACAGGAGCCTTTATAGCAATCAGCCCCAGCATTTT. Its protein is CASRGGDRSLYSNQPQHF. Variable domain in full (rest from reference TRBV2 and TRBJ1-5): EPEVTQTPSHQVTQMGQEVILRCVPISNHLYFYWYRQILGQKVEFLVSFYNNEISEKSEIFDDQFSVERPDGSNFTLKIRSTKLEDSAMYFCASRGGDRSLYSNQPQHFGDGTRLSIL.

The DNA for the CDR3 is TGTGCCAGCTCACCACTCCCCTCCTCTGGGGCCAACGTCCTGACTTTC. Amino acid sequence: CASSPLPSSGANVLTF. The rearrangement uses TRBV18 and TRBJ2-6; no clear D. Trimming pared 1 base from V and 0 bases from J, leaving 7 bases between. Germline V gene lookup returns CDR1 KGHSH and CDR2 LQKENI. CDR3 size: 16 residues.

The table lists this clone with a few counts. V gene TRBV7-9 combines with J gene TRBJ1-1; TRBD1 is a possible D gene (6 bases). V lost 1 base and J 7 bases, leaving 10 bases between the germline ends. The germline CDR1 and CDR2 sequences are SEHNR and FQNEAQ (reference sequence). The CDR3 loop spans 13 amino acids. The CDR3 bases are TGTGCCAGCAGCTTAGAAGGGGGTATTGAAGCTTTCTTT. Residues: CASSLEGGIEAFF.

This chain uses TRBV4-1 with TRBJ1-1; TRBD1 is a possible D gene (6 bases). CDR1 and CDR2 from the germline V gene are MGHRA and YSYEKL. There are 16 residues in the CDR3. V lost 5 bases, J lost 0 bases, and 16 bases lay in between. The CDR3, as DNA: TGCGCCAGCAGCATTAGGACAGCCGTCATGAACACTGAAGCTTTCTTT. This codes for CASSIRTAVMNTEAFF.

This rearrangement joins TRBV19 to TRBJ1-2; 9 bases agree with TRBD1. Germline assignment: CDR1 LNHDA and CDR2 SQIVND (reference sequence). This CDR3 comprises 14 residues. V shed 11 bases, J shed 0 bases, and the junction held 7 bases outside the gene matches. This CDR3 is CAARDRASNYGYTF. The DNA for the CDR3 is TGTGCCGCCCGGGACAGGGCCTCTAACTATGGCTACACCTTC.

The chain recombines TRBV6-5 with TRBJ2-7, with 8 nucleotides matching TRBD1. Trimming at V came to 6 bases and at J to 2 bases, leaving 6 bases not matched to a gene. The CDR3 spans 14 residues. The germline CDR1 and CDR2 sequences are MNHEY and SVGAGI. CDR3 protein: CASSRQGFPYEQYV. The CDR3 nucleotides are TGTGCCAGCAGCCGACAGGGGTTCCCCTACGAGCAGTACGTC.

The chain has TRBV28 and TRBJ1-1; D not resolved. Germline V gene sequence: CDR1 MDHEN, CDR2 SYDVKM. The ends were cut back, 10 bases at V and 11 bases at J, with 20 bases in the middle. The CDR3 is made up of 12 amino acids. The DNA of the CDR3 is TGTGCCATCACAAGGGAGGGATTGAGGGCTTTCTTT. It is translated as CAITREGLRAFF.

This chain links TRBV10-3 with TRBJ2-7; TRBD2 matches 11 bases. Germline values: CDR1 ENHRY, CDR2 SYGVKD. V was clipped by 7 bases and J by 2 bases; unmatched bases: 7. This CDR3 spans 15 amino acids. CDR3 DNA sequence: TGTGCCATCACCCGAACTAGCGGGGGAACCTACGAGCAGTACTTC. Its protein product is CAITRTSGGTYEQYF.

The chain uses TRBV4-1 and TRBJ1-4; no definite D call. CDR1 is MGHRA, CDR2 YSYEKL, per germline. This CDR3 spans 17 amino acids. The V and J ends lost 10 bases and 8 bases respectively, with 29 bases between them. Written as DNA, the CDR3 is TGCGCCACCCCGCGGGCATCGTGGGCCCCTGAAGAAGAAAAACTGTTTTTT. It codes for CATPRASWAPEEEKLFF.

The chain carries TRBV5-1 and TRBJ1-4; 8 nucleotides match TRBD1. This CDR3 contains 15 residues. With V trimmed by 0 bases and J by 8 bases, 6 bases remained unmatched. Germline CDR1 is SGHRS and CDR2 is YFSETQ. The CDR3 loop reads CASSLAGQGGEKLFF. CDR3 nucleotides: TGCGCCAGCAGCTTGGCAGGACAGGGCGGAGAAAAACTGTTTTTT.

This chain uses TRBV27 with TRBJ2-2; 10 positions agree with TRBD2. The ends lost 5 bases at V and 5 bases at J; junction bases unmatched: 11. CDR1 is MNHEY, CDR2 SMNVEV, per germline (reference sequence). The CDR3 is 17 residues long. The CDR3 loop reads CASSPRASGGSTGELFF. DNA of the CDR3: TGTGCCAGCAGTCCCCGGGCTAGCGGGGGATCTACCGGGGAGCTGTTTTTT.

The V call is TRBV5-1, the J call TRBJ1-4; 10 bases line up with TRBD1. The CDR3 totals 16 residues. Trimming cost V 0 bases and J 5 bases; bases outside gene matches: 4. Germline CDR1 is SGHRS and CDR2 is YFSETQ. The CDR3 DNA reads TGCGCCAGCAGCTTGGTACCGGGACAGGGGAATGAAAAACTGTTTTTT. This translates into CASSLVPGQGNEKLFF.